The T cell receptor (beta chain) under discussion was sequenced for a study of blood T cell repertoires in COVID-19. In germline, CDR1 is LGHDT, CDR2 YNNKEL (reference sequence). V shed 3 bases and J shed 3 bases, with 8 bases lying between them. This CDR3 comprises 13 residues. Assignments of participants to cohorts depended upon their own reported clinical history. Participants in the exposed group had met a COVID-19 case in the 2 weeks before joining the study. Sequencing used immunoSEQ multiplex PCR; TCRdb keeps in-frame clones, though not all of them. This sample has under 250,000 clones, with 88% found just once.

The gene calls are TRBV3-1 (or the pseudogene TRBV3-2) and TRBJ1-2; D gene unclear. The receptor comes from a woman between 25 and 40 years old who had been exposed to COVID-19. Sequenced material: PBMCs or T cells enriched from blood (not recorded which). CDR3 region: CASSQLSDYGYTF. CDR3 in DNA: TGTGCCAGCAGCCAGCTGTCAGACTATGGCTACACCTTC.